A single T cell receptor beta chain is shown here with its context. These data belong to a study of blood T cell repertoires in COVID-19. The germline CDR1 and CDR2 sequences are SGHVS and FNYEAQ. The CDR3 loop spans 15 amino acids. The germline V and J ends were trimmed by 0 bases and 6 bases, with 11 bases remaining between them. Each participant's cohort was designated according to participant-reported clinical history. TCRdb's copy holds only in-frame clones and misses some; the assay was immunoSEQ multiplex PCR. Here the sample spans under 150,000 clones, nearly 85% being singletons. The receptor comes from a middle-aged man in a cohort exposed to, infected with or recovered from COVID-19 (not recorded which). The V and J genes are TRBV7-6 and TRBJ2-2; no reliable D call. Sequencing input: PBMCs or T cells enriched from blood (not recorded which). The CDR3 region has the DNA TGTGCCAGCAGCTTAGCCTTTGAGGTAGCCGGGGAGCTGTTTTTT. Protein: CASSLAFEVAGELFF.